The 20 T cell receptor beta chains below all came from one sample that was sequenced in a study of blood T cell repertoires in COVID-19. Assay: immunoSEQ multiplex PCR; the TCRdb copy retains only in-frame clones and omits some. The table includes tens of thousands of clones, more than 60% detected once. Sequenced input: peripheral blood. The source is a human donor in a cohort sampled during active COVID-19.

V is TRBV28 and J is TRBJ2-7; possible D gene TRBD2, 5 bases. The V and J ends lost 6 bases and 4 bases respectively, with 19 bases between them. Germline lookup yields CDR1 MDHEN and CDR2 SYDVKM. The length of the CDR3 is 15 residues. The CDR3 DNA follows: TGTGCCAGCAGCTTTACAGAGCCCCGGGATTACGAGCAGTACTTC. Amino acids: CASSFTEPRDYEQYF.

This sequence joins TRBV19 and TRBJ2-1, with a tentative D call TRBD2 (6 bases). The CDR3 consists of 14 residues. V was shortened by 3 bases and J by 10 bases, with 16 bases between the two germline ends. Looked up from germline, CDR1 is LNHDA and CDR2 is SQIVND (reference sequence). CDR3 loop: CASSINPWGGEQFF. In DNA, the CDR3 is TGTGCCAGTAGTATTAATCCTTGGGGAGGCGAGCAGTTCTTC.

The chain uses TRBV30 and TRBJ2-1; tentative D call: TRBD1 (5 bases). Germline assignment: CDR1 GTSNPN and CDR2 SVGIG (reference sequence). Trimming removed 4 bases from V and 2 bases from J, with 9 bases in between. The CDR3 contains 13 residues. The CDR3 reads CAWIGAPYNEQFF. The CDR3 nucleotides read TGTGCCTGGATTGGGGCCCCCTACAATGAGCAGTTCTTC. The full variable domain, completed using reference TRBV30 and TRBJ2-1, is SQTIHQWPATLVQPVGSPLSLECTVEGTSNPNLYWYRQAAGRGLQLLFYSVGIGQISSEVPQNLSASRPQDRQFILSSKKLLLSDSGFYLCAWIGAPYNEQFFGPGTRLTVL.

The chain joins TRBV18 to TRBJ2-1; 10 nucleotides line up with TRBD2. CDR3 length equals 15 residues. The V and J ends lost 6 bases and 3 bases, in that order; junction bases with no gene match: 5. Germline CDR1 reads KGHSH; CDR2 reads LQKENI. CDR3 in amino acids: CASSPRTSGYNEQFF. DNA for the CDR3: TGTGCCAGCTCTCCCCGGACTAGCGGCTACAATGAGCAGTTCTTC.

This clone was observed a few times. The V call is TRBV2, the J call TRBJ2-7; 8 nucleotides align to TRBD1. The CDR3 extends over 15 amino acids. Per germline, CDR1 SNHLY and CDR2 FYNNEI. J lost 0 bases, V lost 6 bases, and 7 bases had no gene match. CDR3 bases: TGTGCCAGCAGCCCCCAGGACAGGGTCTCCTACGAGCAGTACTTC. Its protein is CASSPQDRVSYEQYF. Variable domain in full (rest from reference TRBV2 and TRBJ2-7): EPEVTQTPSHQVTQMGQEVILRCVPISNHLYFYWYRQILGQKVEFLVSFYNNEISEKSEIFDDQFSVERPDGSNFTLKIRSTKLEDSAMYFCASSPQDRVSYEQYFGPGTRLTVT.

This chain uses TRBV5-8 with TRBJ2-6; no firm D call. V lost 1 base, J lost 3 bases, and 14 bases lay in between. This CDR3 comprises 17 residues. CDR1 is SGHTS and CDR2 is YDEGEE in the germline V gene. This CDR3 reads CASSLYLSSDGANVLTF. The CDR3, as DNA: TGTGCCAGCAGCTTGTATCTTTCGAGTGATGGGGCCAACGTCCTGACTTTC.

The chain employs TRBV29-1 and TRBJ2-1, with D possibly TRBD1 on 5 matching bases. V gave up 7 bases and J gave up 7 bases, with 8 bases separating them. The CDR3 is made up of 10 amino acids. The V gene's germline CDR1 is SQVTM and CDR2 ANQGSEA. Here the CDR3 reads CSGGSNEQFF. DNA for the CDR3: TGCAGCGGGGGCTCGAATGAGCAGTTCTTC.

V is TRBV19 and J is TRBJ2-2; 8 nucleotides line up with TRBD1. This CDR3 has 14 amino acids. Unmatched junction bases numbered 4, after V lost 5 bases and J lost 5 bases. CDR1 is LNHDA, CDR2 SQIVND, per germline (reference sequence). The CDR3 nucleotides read TGTGCCAGTAGTGCGACAGGGGATACCGGGGAGCTGTTTTTT. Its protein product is CASSATGDTGELFF.

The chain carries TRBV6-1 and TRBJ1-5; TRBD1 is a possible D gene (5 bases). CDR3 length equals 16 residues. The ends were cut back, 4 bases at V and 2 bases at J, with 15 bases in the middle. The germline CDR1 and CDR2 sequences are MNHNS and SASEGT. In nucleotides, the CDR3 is TGTGCCAGCAGTGTAACGGGGGGGTCTGGCAATCAGCCCCAGCATTTT. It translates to CASSVTGGSGNQPQHF.

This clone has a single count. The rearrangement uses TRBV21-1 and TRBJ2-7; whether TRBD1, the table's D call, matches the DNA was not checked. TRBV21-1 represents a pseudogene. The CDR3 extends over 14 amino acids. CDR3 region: CASSKYDTSYEQYF. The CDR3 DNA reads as TGTGCCAGCAGCAAGTACGACACTTCCTACGAGCAGTACTTC.

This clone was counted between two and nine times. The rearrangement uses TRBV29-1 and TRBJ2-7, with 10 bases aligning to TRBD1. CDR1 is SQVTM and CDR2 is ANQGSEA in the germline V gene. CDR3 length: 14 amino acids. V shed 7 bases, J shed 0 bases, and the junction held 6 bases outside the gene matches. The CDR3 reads CSASGTGVSYEQYF. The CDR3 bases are TGCAGCGCCTCCGGGACAGGGGTCTCCTACGAGCAGTACTTC.

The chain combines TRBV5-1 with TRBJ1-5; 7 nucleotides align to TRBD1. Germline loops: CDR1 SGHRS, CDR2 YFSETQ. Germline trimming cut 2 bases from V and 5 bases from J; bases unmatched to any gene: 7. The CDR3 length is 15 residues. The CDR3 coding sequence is TGCGCCAGCAGCTTAACAGGGGTGACTTATCAGCCCCAGCATTTT. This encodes CASSLTGVTYQPQHF.

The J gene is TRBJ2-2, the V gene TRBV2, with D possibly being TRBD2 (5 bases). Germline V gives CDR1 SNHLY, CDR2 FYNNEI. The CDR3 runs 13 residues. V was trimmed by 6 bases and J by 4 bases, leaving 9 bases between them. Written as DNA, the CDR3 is TGTGCCAGCAGGCAAGGAGGCACCGGGGAGCTGTTTTTT. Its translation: CASRQGGTGELFF.

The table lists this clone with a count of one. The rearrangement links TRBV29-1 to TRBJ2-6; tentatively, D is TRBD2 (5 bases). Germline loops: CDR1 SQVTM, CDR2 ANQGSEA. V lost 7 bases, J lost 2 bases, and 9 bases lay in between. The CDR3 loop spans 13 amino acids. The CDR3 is CSAAGAGANVLTF. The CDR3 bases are TGCAGCGCCGCCGGGGCTGGGGCCAACGTCCTGACTTTC.

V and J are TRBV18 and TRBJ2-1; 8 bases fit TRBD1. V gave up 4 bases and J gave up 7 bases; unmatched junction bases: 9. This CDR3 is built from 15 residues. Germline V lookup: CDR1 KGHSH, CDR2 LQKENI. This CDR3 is CASSQGQGGVNEQFF. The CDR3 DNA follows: TGTGCCAGCTCACAAGGACAGGGTGGGGTGAATGAGCAGTTCTTC. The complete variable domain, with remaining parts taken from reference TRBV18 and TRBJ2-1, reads NAGVMQNPRHLVRRRGQEARLRCSPMKGHSHVYWYRQLPEEGLKFMVYLQKENIIDESGMPKERFSAEFPKEGPSILRIQQVVRGDSAAYFCASSQGQGGVNEQFFGPGTRLTVL.

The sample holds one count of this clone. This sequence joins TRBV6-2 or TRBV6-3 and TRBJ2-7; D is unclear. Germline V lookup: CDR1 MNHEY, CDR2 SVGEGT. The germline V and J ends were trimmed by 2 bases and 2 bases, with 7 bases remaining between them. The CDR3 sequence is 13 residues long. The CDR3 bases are TGTGCCAGCAGTTACGATACAGCCTACGAGCAGTACTTC. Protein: CASSYDTAYEQYF.

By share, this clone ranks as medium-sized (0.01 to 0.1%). The CDR3 DNA reads TGTGCCAGTACCATACAGGGGGCTCGGGGCTACACCTTC. This sequence encodes CASTIQGARGYTF. V and J are TRBV19 and TRBJ1-2; 9 bases are a match to TRBD1. The CDR3 has 13 amino acids. CDR1 is LNHDA and CDR2 is SQIVND in the germline V gene (reference sequence). V dropped 7 bases and J dropped 8; count of bases not matched to a gene: 8.

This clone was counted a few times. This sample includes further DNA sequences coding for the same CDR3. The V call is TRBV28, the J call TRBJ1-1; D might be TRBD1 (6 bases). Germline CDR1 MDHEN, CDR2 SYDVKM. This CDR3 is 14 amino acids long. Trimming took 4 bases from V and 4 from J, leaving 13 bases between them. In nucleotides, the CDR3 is TGTGCCAGCAGTTCTGTACAGGGTGGCACTGAAGCTTTCTTT. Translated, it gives CASSSVQGGTEAFF.

The CDR3 DNA is TGTGCCAGCAGTGAATACCGGACCGGGGAGCTGTTTTTT. Translating it yields CASSEYRTGELFF. The rearrangement joins TRBV25-1 to TRBJ2-2; D remains unclear. The V end lost 0 bases, the J end lost 5 bases, and 4 bases lay between the germline ends. The CDR3 spans 13 residues. Germline V gives CDR1 MGHDK, CDR2 SYGVNS.

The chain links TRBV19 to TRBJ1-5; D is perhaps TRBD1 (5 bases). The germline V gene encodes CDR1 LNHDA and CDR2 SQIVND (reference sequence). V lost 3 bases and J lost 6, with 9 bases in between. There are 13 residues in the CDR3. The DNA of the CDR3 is TGTGCCAGTAGTATGGCAGGGCTTCAGCCCCAGCATTTT. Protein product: CASSMAGLQPQHF.